This T cell receptor beta chain comes out of a study of T cells of healthy individuals. Germline V gene data show CDR1 as SGHTA and CDR2 as FQGNSA. With 1 base clipped from V and 4 bases from J, the junction kept 6 bases outside the gene matches. CDR3 length: 16 residues. In this sample, this clonotype turned up many times. TCRdb reprocessed the 5' RACE reads via MiXCR and lists one record per CDR3 protein. The sample lists approximately 89,000 distinct CDR3 sequences; more than 5% were seen once. J is TRBJ1-5 and V is TRBV7-2; 8 nucleotides match TRBD1. The source is a female donor in good health. The CDR3 DNA reads TGTGCCAGCAGCTTAGATTACAGGGGGATTAATCAGCCCCAGCATTTT. This translates into CASSLDYRGINQPQHF.